Following are 10 T cell receptor beta chains from one sample sequenced in a study of blood T cell repertoires in COVID-19. The data were produced by immunoSEQ multiplex PCR, yet TCRdb's version contains in-frame clones alone and is incomplete. The top ten hold under 4% of the sample, which has 230,000 or so clones, just over 85% seen once. The sequencing input was PBMCs or T cells enriched from blood (not recorded which). The receptors stem from a woman aged 40 to 50 with acute COVID-19.

The chain couples TRBV2 to TRBJ1-2, with 8 bases identical to TRBD1. CDR1 and CDR2 (germline): SNHLY, FYNNEI. The J segment lost 4 bases and the V segment lost 2 bases, leaving 3 bases of the junction unmatched. This CDR3 contains 14 residues. CDR3 DNA sequence: TGTGCCAGCAGTGAACCCACAGGGGGCTATGGCTACACCTTC. It codes for CASSEPTGGYGYTF.

The rearrangement uses TRBV19 and TRBJ1-4; no reliable D call. The CDR3 is made up of 12 amino acids. The V end lost 10 bases, the J end lost 5 bases, and 11 bases lay between the germline ends. From germline, CDR1 is LNHDA and CDR2 SQIVND (reference sequence). The CDR3: CATYGGNEKLFF. In DNA form, the CDR3 reads TGTGCCACCTACGGAGGAAATGAAAAACTGTTTTTT. Filled out from reference TRBV19 and TRBJ1-4, the complete variable domain reads DGGITQSPKYLFRKEGQNVTLSCEQNLNHDAMYWYRQDPGQGLRLIYYSQIVNDFQKGDIAEGYSVSREKKESFPLTVTSAQKNPTAFYLCATYGGNEKLFFGSGTQLSVL.

V and J are TRBV12-3 or TRBV12-4 and TRBJ1-1; D gene ambiguous. V lost 7 bases and J lost 7, with 16 bases in between. CDR3 length: 13 residues. CDR3 bases: TGTGCCAGCACCCGGACCGCGGCGGGTGAAGCTTTCTTT. It encodes CASTRTAAGEAFF.

The chain combines TRBV2 with TRBJ2-3; 13 nucleotides match TRBD2. In germline, CDR1 is SNHLY, CDR2 FYNNEI. The CDR3 spans 14 residues. V shed 8 bases and J 8 bases; nucleotides not matched to a gene: 7. DNA for the CDR3: TGTGCCAGCCGACTAGCGGGGGGCAGCGGTACGCAGTATTTT. It specifies CASRLAGGSGTQYF.

The chain combines TRBV28 with TRBJ1-2, with D unclear. The germline V gene has CDR1 MDHEN and CDR2 SYDVKM. The CDR3 has 13 residues. V lost 10 bases and J lost 1, with 13 bases in between. The DNA for the CDR3 is TGTGCCACGAGGGAGCAGAATAACTATGGCTACACCTTC. It yields the protein CATREQNNYGYTF.

The rearrangement joins TRBV4-1 to TRBJ1-2; no firm D call. This CDR3 spans 15 amino acids. The V end lost 0 bases, the J end lost 4 bases, and 12 bases lay between the germline ends. Germline V gene sequence: CDR1 MGHRA, CDR2 YSYEKL. CDR3 DNA: TGCGCCAGCAGCCAAGAACCGGGGAGCAGCTATGGCTACACCTTC. The encoded protein is CASSQEPGSSYGYTF.

The chain carries TRBV7-9 and TRBJ2-2; weak D call: TRBD1 (6 bases). V was cut by 2 bases and J by 0 bases, with 10 bases left in between. CDR3 length: 16 residues. CDR1 SEHNR and CDR2 FQNEAQ come from the germline V gene (reference sequence). The CDR3 bases are TGTGCCAGCAGCTTACCGGACAGATCGAACACCGGGGAGCTGTTTTTT. Its translation is CASSLPDRSNTGELFF.

The CDR3 sequence: CAIRPGQGADYTF. CDR3 coding DNA: TGTGCCATCAGACCGGGACAGGGGGCGGACTACACCTTC. The chain couples TRBV10-3 to TRBJ1-2; 12 bases line up with TRBD1. This CDR3 spans 13 amino acids. Per the germline V gene, CDR1 is ENHRY and CDR2 is SYGVKD. With V trimmed by 6 bases and J by 10 bases, 6 bases remained unmatched.

The chain combines TRBV5-1 with TRBJ1-5; D might be TRBD1 (5 bases). The CDR3 consists of 15 residues. Germline V lookup: CDR1 SGHRS, CDR2 YFSETQ. Trimming cost V 1 base and J 4 bases, with 12 bases left between them. The CDR3 DNA follows: TGCGCCAGCAGCTTGACTACAGGAACAAATCAGCCCCAGCATTTT. This encodes CASSLTTGTNQPQHF.

The chain has TRBV27 and TRBJ2-1, with 7 positions matching TRBD2. The germline V gene has CDR1 MNHEY and CDR2 SMNVEV (reference sequence). The CDR3 loop spans 18 amino acids. J was trimmed by 0 bases and V by 0 bases; bases with no gene match: 8. The CDR3 DNA follows: TGTGCCAGCAGTTTATCGATGAGCGGGGCCAGCTCCTACAATGAGCAGTTCTTC. Translated: CASSLSMSGASSYNEQFF.